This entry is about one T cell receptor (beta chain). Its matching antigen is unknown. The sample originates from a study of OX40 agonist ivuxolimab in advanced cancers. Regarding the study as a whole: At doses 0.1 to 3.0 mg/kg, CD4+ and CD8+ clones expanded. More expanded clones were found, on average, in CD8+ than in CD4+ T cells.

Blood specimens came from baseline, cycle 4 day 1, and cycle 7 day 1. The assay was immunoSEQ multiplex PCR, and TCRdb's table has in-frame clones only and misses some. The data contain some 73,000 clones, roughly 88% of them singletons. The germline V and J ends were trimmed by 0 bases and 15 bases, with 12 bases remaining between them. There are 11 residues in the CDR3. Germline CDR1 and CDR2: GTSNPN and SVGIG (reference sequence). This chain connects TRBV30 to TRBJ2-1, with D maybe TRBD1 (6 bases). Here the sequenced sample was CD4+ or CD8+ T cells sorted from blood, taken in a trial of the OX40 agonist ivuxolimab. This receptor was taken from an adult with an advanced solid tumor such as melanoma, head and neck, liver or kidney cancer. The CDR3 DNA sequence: TGTGCCTGGAGTGTACAGGGTAGGCCGTTCTTC. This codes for CAWSVQGRPFF.